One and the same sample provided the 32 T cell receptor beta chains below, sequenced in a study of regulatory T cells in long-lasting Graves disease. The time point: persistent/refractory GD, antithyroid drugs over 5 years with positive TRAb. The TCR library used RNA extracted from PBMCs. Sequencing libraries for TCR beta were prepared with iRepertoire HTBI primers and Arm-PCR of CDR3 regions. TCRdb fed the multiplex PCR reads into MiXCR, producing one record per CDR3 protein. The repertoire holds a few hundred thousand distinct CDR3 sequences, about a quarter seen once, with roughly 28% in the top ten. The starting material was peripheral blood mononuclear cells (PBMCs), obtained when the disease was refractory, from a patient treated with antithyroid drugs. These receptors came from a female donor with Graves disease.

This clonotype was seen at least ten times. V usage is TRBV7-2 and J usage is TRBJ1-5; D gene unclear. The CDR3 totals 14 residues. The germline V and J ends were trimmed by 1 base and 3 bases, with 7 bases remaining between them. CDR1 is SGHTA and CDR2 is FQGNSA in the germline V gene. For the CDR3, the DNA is TGTGCCAGCAGCTTAGTGGCAGACAATCAGCCCCAGCATTTT. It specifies CASSLVADNQPQHF.

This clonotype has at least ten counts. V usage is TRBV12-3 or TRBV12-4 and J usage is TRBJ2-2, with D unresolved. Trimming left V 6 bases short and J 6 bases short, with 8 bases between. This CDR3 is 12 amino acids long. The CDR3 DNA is TGTGCCAGCAGCTTCAATGCCGGGGAGCTGTTTTTT. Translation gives CASSFNAGELFF.

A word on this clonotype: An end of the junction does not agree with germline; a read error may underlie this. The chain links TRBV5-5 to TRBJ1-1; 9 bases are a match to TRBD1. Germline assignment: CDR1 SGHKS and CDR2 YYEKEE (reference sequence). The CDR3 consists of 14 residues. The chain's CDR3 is CASSPRTGDFEALF. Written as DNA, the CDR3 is TGTGCCAGCAGCCCCCGGACAGGGGACTTCGAAGCTCTCTTT.

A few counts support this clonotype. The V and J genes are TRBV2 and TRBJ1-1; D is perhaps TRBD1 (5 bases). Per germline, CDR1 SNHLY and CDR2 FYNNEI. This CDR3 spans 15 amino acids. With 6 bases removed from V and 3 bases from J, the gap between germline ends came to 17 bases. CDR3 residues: CASSLPRGDDTEAFF. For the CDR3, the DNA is TGTGCCAGCAGCCTCCCCCGAGGGGATGACACTGAAGCTTTCTTT. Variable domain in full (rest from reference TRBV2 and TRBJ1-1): EPEVTQTPSHQVTQMGQEVILRCVPISNHLYFYWYRQILGQKVEFLVSFYNNEISEKSEIFDDQFSVERPDGSNFTLKIRSTKLEDSAMYFCASSLPRGDDTEAFFGQGTRLTVV.

DNA of the CDR3: TGTGCCATCAGTGATTTCGACTACGAGCAGTACTTC. The encoded protein is CAISDFDYEQYF. The chain combines TRBV10-3 with TRBJ2-7; D is undetermined. This CDR3 has 12 residues. Germline-derived CDR1 and CDR2 are ENHRY and SYGVKD. Trimming stripped 3 bases from V and 3 bases from J, with 6 bases between.

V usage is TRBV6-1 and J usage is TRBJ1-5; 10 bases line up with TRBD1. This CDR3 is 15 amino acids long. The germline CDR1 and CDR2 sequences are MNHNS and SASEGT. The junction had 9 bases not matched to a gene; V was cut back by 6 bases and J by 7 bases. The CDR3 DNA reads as TGTGCCAGCAGAATCGACAGGGGGCGCCGGCAGCCCCAGCATTTT. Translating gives CASRIDRGRRQPQHF.

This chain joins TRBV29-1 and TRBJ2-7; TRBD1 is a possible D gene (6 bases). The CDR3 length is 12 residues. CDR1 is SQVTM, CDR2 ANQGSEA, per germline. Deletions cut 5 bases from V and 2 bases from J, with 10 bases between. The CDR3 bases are TGCAGCGTTCGGGACAATGCCTACGAGCAGTACTTC. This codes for CSVRDNAYEQYF.

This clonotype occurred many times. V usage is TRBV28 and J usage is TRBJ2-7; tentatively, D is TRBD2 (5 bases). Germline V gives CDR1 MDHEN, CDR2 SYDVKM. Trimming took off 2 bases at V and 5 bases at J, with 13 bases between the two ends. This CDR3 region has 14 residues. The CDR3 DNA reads TGTGCCAGCAGTTTAACTCTAGCTGGGGACGAGCAGTACTTC. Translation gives CASSLTLAGDEQYF.

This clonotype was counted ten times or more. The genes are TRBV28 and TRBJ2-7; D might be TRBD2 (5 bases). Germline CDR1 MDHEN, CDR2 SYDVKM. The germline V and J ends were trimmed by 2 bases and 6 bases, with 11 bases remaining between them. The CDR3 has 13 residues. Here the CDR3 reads CASSLGGAGEQYF. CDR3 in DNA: TGTGCCAGCAGTTTAGGAGGAGCAGGCGAGCAGTACTTC.

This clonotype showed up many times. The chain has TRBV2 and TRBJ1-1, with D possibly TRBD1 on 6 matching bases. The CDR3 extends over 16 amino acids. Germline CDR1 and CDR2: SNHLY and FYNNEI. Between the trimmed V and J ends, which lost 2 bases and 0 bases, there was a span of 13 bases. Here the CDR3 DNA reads TGTGCCAGCAGTGAAAGAGGGGGTCTTATGAACACTGAAGCTTTCTTT. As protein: CASSERGGLMNTEAFF.

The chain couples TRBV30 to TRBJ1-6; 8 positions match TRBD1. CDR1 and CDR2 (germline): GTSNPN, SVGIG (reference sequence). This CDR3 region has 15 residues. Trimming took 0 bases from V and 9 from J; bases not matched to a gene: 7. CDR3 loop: CAWSVQNRGSSPLHF. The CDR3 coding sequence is TGTGCCTGGAGTGTACAGAACAGGGGGTCTTCACCCCTCCACTTT.

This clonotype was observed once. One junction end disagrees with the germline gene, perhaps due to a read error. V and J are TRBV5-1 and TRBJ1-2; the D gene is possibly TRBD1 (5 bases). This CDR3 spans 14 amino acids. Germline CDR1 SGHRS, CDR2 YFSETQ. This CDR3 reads CASSGGDGRDGYAF. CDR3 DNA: TGCGCCAGCAGTGGGGGAGACGGACGTGATGGCTACGCCTTC.

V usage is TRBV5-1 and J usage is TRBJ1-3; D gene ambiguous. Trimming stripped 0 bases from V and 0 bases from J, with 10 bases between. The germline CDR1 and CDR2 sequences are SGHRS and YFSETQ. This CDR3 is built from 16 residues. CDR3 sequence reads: CASSLAGGNSGNTIYF. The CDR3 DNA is TGCGCCAGCAGCTTGGCAGGCGGAAACTCTGGAAACACCATATATTTT. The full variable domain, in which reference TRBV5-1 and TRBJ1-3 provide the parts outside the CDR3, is KAGVTQTPRYLIKTRGQQVTLSCSPISGHRSVSWYQQTPGQGLQFLFEYFSETQRNKGNFPGRFSGRQFSNSRSEMNVSTLELGDSALYLCASSLAGGNSGNTIYFGEGSWLTVV.

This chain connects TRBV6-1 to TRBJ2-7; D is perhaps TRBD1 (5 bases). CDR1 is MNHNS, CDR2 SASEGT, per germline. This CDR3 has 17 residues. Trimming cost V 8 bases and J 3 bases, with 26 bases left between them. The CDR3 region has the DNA TGTGCCAGCGGAAACAGCCCGACTCGATCCAGGGACTACGAGCAGTACTTC. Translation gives CASGNSPTRSRDYEQYF.

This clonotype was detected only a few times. The CDR3 DNA is TGCAGCGTGAGCGGGCCCTACTCCTACGAGCAGTACTTC. Residues: CSVSGPYSYEQYF. This chain links TRBV29-1 with TRBJ2-7, with D possibly TRBD2 on 6 matching bases. Looked up from germline, CDR1 is SQVTM and CDR2 is ANQGSEA. The CDR3 length is 13 residues. V was pared by 6 bases and J by 0 bases, with 12 bases between.

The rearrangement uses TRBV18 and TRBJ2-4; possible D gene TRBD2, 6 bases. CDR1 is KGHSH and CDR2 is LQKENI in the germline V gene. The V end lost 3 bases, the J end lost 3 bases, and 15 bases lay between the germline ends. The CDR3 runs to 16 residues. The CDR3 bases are TGTGCCAGCTCACCGGAGCGAGTGGAGGGCAAAAACATTCAGTACTTC. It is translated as CASSPERVEGKNIQYF.

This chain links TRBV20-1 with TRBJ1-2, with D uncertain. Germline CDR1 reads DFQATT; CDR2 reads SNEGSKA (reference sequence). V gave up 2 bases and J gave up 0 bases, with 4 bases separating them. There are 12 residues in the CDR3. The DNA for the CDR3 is TGCAGTGCTAGACCCCCTAACTATGGCTACACCTTC. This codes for CSARPPNYGYTF.

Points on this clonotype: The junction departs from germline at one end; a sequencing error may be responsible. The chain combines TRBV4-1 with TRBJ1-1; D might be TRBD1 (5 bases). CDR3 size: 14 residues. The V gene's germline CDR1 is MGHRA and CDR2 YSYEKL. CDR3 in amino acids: CVSSQVLPGHGAFF. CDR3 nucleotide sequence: TGCGTCAGCAGCCAAGTTCTTCCAGGGCACGGAGCTTTCTTT.

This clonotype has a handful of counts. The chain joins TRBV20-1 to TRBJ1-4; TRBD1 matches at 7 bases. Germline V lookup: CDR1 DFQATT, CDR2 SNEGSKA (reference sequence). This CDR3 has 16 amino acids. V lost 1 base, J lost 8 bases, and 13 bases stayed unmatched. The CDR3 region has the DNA TGCAGTGCTAGAGTAACCACAGGGGTAGTTTGGGAAAAACTGTTTTTT. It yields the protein CSARVTTGVVWEKLFF.

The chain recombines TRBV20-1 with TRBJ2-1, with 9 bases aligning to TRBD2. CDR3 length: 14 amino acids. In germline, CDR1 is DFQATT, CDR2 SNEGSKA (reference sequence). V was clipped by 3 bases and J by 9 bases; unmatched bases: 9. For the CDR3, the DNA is TGCAGTGCTAGTATCCCTTTAGCGGGAGCTGAGCAGTTCTTC. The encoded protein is CSASIPLAGAEQFF.

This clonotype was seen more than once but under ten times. The CDR3 sequence: CASSYQLAGRTYEQYF. The DNA for the CDR3 is TGCGCCAGCAGCTACCAACTAGCGGGAAGAACCTACGAGCAGTACTTC. The V and J genes are TRBV5-1 and TRBJ2-7, with 10 nucleotides matching TRBD2. Losses at the gene ends were 3 bases for V and 2 bases for J; bases not matched to a gene: 8. This CDR3 contains 16 residues. Germline V gene sequence: CDR1 SGHRS, CDR2 YFSETQ.

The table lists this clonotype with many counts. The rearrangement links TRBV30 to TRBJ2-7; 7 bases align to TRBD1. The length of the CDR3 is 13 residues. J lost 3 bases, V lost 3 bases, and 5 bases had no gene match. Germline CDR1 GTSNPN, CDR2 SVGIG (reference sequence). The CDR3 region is CAWSRDSLYEQYF. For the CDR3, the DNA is TGTGCCTGGAGCAGGGACAGCCTCTACGAGCAGTACTTC.

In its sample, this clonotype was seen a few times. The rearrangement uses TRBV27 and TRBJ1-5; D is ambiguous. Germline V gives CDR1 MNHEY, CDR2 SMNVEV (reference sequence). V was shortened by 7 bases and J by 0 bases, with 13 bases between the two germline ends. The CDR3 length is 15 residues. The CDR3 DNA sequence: TGTGCCAGCAATCCCCTCGGTGGTAGCAATCAGCCCCAGCATTTT. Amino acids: CASNPLGGSNQPQHF.

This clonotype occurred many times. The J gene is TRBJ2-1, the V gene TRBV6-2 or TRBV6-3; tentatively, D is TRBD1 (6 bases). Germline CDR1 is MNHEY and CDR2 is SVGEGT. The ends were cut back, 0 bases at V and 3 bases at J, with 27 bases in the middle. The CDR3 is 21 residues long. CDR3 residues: CASSYSVLGRATGVFYNEQFF. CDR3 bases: TGTGCCAGCAGTTACTCGGTCCTGGGTAGGGCGACAGGAGTGTTCTACAATGAGCAGTTCTTC.

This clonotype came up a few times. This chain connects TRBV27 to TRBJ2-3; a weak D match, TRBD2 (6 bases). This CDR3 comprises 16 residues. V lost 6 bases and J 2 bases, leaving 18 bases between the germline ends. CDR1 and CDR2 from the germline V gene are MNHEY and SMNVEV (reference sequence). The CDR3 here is CASSTPTGGVTDTQYF. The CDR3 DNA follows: TGTGCCAGCAGCACTCCGACCGGAGGGGTCACAGATACGCAGTATTTT.

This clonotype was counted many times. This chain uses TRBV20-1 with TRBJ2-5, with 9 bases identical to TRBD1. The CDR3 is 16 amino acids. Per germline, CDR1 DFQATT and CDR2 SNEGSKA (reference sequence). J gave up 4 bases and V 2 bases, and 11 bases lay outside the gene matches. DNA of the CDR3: TGCAGTGCTAGAACAACGGGACAGGGTTTTCCAGAGACCCAGTACTTC. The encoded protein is CSARTTGQGFPETQYF.

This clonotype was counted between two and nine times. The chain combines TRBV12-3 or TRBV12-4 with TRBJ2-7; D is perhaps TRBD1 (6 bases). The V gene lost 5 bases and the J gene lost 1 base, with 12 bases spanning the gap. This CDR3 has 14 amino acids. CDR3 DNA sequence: TGTGCCAGCAGTACCGGGACACTTTCCTACGAGCAGTACTTC. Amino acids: CASSTGTLSYEQYF.

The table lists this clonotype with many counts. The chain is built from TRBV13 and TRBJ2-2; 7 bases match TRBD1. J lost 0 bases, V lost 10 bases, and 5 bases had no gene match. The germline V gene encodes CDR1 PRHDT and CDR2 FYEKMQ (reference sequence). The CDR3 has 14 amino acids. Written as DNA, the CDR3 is TGTGCCACCAGGCAGGGGGCGAACACCGGGGAGCTGTTTTTT. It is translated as CATRQGANTGELFF.

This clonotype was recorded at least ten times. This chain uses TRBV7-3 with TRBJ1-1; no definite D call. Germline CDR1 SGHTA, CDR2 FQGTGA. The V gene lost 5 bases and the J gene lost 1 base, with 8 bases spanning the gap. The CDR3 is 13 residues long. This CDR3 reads CASSQTANTEAFF. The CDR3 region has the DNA TGTGCCAGCAGCCAGACCGCGAACACTGAAGCTTTCTTT.

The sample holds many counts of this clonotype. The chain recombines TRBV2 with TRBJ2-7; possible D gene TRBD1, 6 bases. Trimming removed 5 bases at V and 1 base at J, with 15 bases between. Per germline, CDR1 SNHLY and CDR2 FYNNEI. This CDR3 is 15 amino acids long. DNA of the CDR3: TGTGCCAGCAGTCCCGGGTCAGGGGAATCCTACGAGCAGTACTTC. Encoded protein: CASSPGSGESYEQYF.

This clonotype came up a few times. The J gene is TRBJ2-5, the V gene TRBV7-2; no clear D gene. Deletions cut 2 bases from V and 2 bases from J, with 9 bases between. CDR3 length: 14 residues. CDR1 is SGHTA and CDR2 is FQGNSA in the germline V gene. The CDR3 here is CASSLSTVQETQYF. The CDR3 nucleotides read TGTGCCAGCAGCTTATCCACAGTTCAAGAGACCCAGTACTTC.

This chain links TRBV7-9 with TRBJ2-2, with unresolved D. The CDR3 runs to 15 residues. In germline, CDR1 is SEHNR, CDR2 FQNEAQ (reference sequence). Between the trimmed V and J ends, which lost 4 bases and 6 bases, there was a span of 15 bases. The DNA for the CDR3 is TGTGCCAGCAGCTCATTATCAATGTGGGCCGGGGAGCTGTTTTTT. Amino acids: CASSSLSMWAGELFF.